A single T cell receptor beta chain is shown here with its context. It has no known antigen specificity. No clone much larger than this one lies a single base away; base qualities are absent. There are 17 amino acids in the CDR3, from cysteine to phenylalanine inclusive. Here the CDR3 DNA is all that survives: 51 bases in frame from base 1. The CDR1 and CDR2 encoded by the germline V gene are SGHRS and YFSETQ. Here V drops 2 bases and J drops 0 bases, and the junction holds 3 bases not matched to any gene. These data originate in a study of shared clonotypes between healthy human individuals (TCRdb year 2020). At the level of the whole study: The cohort included three men and a couple of women between 18 and 49 years of age. Per donor, three plates each were used for CD4 naive and CD4 memory, two for CD8 naive, and one for CD8 memory. To estimate repertoire size and how much clonotype sharing occurs between individuals, the study deeply sequenced the blood TCR repertoires of roughly 5 healthy adults. To increase sequencing depth and limit assay-specific biases, different laboratories used diverse techniques to prepare libraries and sequence TCR repertoires. Per donor, leukapheresis produced somewhere between about 0.9 and 10 billion PBMCs.

The paper as a whole reports these results and caveats: Clonotypes shared by all four sorted-subset donors showed higher generation probabilities than non-shared clonotypes. Even with the large sequencing depth, rarefaction of the sorted-subset datasets indicated that sequencing was incomplete. When four donors were compared, the shared fraction of clonotypes was roughly 5% for naive CD4, around 3.5% for naive CD8, 2.3% for memory CD4, and 0.35% to 0.4% for memory CD8. The genetic and exposure-history diversity represented was limited by the small number of donors. Sampling was restricted to blood, and TCR repertoires in tissue are likely to differ from TCR repertoires in blood. Based on pairwise subsampling, the degree of clonotype sharing among donors was expected to be affected by sequencing depth. Naive subsets generally had larger estimated clonotype richness than memory subsets did.

The donors were healthy, HIV-negative adults with no recently reported acute infections or vaccinations. Every donor was a Caucasian adult residing in Nashville, Tennessee, USA. CD4+ T cells were enriched through magnetic negative selection, after which naive cells were positively selected on CD45RA and the remaining negative fraction served as the memory subset. Blood was collected by leukapheresis, and PBMCs were isolated by Ficoll-Histopaque density gradient centrifugation and then cryopreserved in liquid nitrogen vapor phase. Analytical flow cytometry was used to check the purity and quantity of each magnetically sorted T cell population. From each sorted fraction, genomic DNA was isolated and quantified by UV absorbance on a Nanodrop 2000c. TCR CDR3 regions were amplified from genomic DNA by multiplex PCR using the deep immunoSEQ assay. Extracted genomic DNA from each cell subset was spread evenly across all wells of several immunoSEQ 96-well plates, with each plate serving as a replicate. For sorted subsets, around 200 ng genomic DNA, equal to 25,000 to 35,000 T cell genomes, was loaded into each replicate PCR. Purified libraries were quantified with a Qubit 3.0 fluorometer, sized on a Bioanalyzer 2100, and re-quantified with the KAPA Library Quantification kit. Each immunoSEQ 96-well plate was sequenced on its own single-read 150-cycle Illumina NextSeq 550 flow cell. Processing in the source paper ran as follows. Because the immunoSEQ output included only junctional sequences and no quality scores, the filtering could not be the same as the filtering used for full-length reads. To assign V/J genes and CDR3, sequences were annotated against IMGT germline references using PyIR, a Python wrapper for IgBLAST v1.9. Reads with weak V/J assignments (E-value above 1e-6), missing CDR3, stop codons, out-of-frame junctions, or ambiguous translated residues were removed. A V3J clonotype was defined by an identical inferred V gene, J gene, and CDR3 amino acid sequence. To compute the percentage overlap between repertoires, the number of shared unique clonotypes was divided by the size of the smaller repertoire. Richness of each repertoire was evaluated using RTK rarefaction, the Chao1 estimator, and Recon v2.1 estimates of unobserved clonotypes. For all TCRbeta clonotypes obtained by the gDNA method from several donors, generation probabilities were computed with OLGA. TCRdb took this table from immuneACCESS and kept in-frame rearrangements with V and J called. Such tables lack part of the clones; where checked against another copy, unresolved V genes explain under half of the gap, and the rest is unexplained. From that table come the V and J calls and clone size; the DNA was used to work out D and trimming. In this sample the table shows 2 million to 2.5 million clones, around 92% of which occur a single time. The ten most abundant clones make up more than 0.35% of the sample.

The chain is encoded by TRBV5-1 joined to TRBJ2-1, with 12 central nucleotides matching TRBD2. This TCR came from a man younger than 35 in good health. Some clones in this sample may be carry-over from other donors' samples. Sequenced: naive CD4+ T cells from PBMCs. The sample's cell subset or site label, in plain terms: CD45RA+ positively selected. The CDR3 region has the sequence CASSFGLAGFSYNEQFF. The nucleotides are TGCGCCAGCAGCTTTGGACTAGCGGGGTTCTCCTACAATGAGCAGTTCTTC. The reference TRBV5-1 and TRBJ2-1 proteins fill in what lies around the CDR3, so the full variable domain reads KAGVTQTPRYLIKTRGQQVTLSCSPISGHRSVSWYQQTPGQGLQFLFEYFSETQRNKGNFPGRFSGRQFSNSRSEMNVSTLELGDSALYLCASSFGLAGFSYNEQFFGPGTRLTVL.